Following are 6 T cell receptor beta chains from one sample sequenced in a study of blood T cell repertoires in COVID-19. The method was immunoSEQ multiplex PCR; TCRdb's version includes in-frame clones alone and lacks a portion of them. The table shows 200,000 to 250,000 clones, with more than 80% occurring only once. The sequenced sample consisted of peripheral blood. Source of these receptors: a woman aged 25 to 39 with COVID-19, enrolled during active disease.

This clone has more than one count but fewer than ten. The rearrangement joins TRBV5-1 to TRBJ2-1, with a tentative D call TRBD2 (6 bases). This CDR3 is built from 16 residues. V was shortened by 1 base and J by 0 bases, with 11 bases between the two germline ends. CDR1 is SGHRS and CDR2 is YFSETQ in the germline V gene. CDR3 in amino acids: CASSLSAGSSYNEQFF. CDR3 coding DNA: TGCGCCAGCAGCTTGTCTGCGGGGAGCTCCTACAATGAGCAGTTCTTC.

The chain is built from TRBV4-3 and TRBJ1-5; D gene uncertain. The CDR3 runs 16 residues. CDR1 and CDR2 (germline): LGHNA, YSLEER. Between the trimmed V and J ends, which lost 0 bases and 5 bases, there was a span of 14 bases. The CDR3 spells CASSQDLARRDQPQHF. Here the CDR3 DNA reads TGCGCCAGCAGCCAAGATTTAGCACGCCGAGATCAGCCCCAGCATTTT.

This clone was seen more than once but under ten times. In nucleotides, the CDR3 is TGTGCCAGCAGTCTAGAAATGGGCACTGAAGCTTTCTTT. Translating gives CASSLEMGTEAFF. This sequence joins TRBV6-4 and TRBJ1-1; D remains unclear. V was shortened by 5 bases and J by 4 bases, with 11 bases between the two germline ends. This CDR3 contains 13 residues. Germline V gene data show CDR1 as MRHNA and CDR2 as SNTAGT.

V usage is TRBV7-9 and J usage is TRBJ1-5; 9 bases align to TRBD1. Per germline, CDR1 SEHNR and CDR2 FQNEAQ (reference sequence). V dropped 1 base and J dropped 3; count of bases not matched to a gene: 1. CDR3 length: 15 amino acids. The chain's CDR3 is CASSLGTGDNQPQHF. The CDR3 DNA reads as TGTGCCAGCAGCTTAGGGACAGGGGACAATCAGCCCCAGCATTTT.

The chain combines TRBV28 with TRBJ1-2, with D perhaps matching TRBD1 (5 bases). This CDR3 is built from 13 residues. The germline V gene encodes CDR1 MDHEN and CDR2 SYDVKM. V dropped 2 bases and J dropped 5 bases, with 9 bases sitting between them. The CDR3 reads CASSLQGQYGYTF. CDR3 coding DNA: TGTGCCAGCAGTTTACAGGGCCAATATGGCTACACCTTC.

This clone has only a few counts. The chain uses TRBV18 and TRBJ2-7, with D maybe TRBD1 (5 bases). CDR3 size: 15 residues. The germline gives CDR1 KGHSH, CDR2 LQKENI. V was cut by 2 bases and J by 0 bases, with 11 bases left in between. The CDR3 protein is CASSPDRPPSYEQYF. Here the CDR3 DNA reads TGTGCCAGCTCACCAGACAGACCCCCCTCCTACGAGCAGTACTTC.